One TCR beta chain is described in this entry. What it binds is unknown. This entry belongs to a study of blood T cells in healthy people across ages. The study, taken as a whole, reports: With age, beta diversity per million T cells declined roughly linearly, significantly by 40.

For the second PCR, which ran for about 7 to 11 cycles, a sample-barcoded 5' primer and a J-beta primer mix were used. Each CDR3 protein is one row after TCRdb ran MiXCR on the 5' RACE reads. Here the sample spans hundreds of thousands of distinct CDR3 sequences, under 30% being singletons. The sequenced material came from blood. The TCR sequence derives from a woman of 80 years or more in good health.

CDR3 in amino acids: CASSCGTGGSNQPQHF. CDR3 bases: TGTGCCAGCAGTTGCGGGACAGGGGGGAGCAATCAGCCCCAGCATTTT. The rearrangement uses TRBV27 and TRBJ1-5, with 11 bases aligning to TRBD1. The CDR3 totals 16 residues. Unmatched junction bases numbered 3, after V lost 4 bases and J lost 1 base. In germline, CDR1 is MNHEY, CDR2 SMNVEV (reference sequence).